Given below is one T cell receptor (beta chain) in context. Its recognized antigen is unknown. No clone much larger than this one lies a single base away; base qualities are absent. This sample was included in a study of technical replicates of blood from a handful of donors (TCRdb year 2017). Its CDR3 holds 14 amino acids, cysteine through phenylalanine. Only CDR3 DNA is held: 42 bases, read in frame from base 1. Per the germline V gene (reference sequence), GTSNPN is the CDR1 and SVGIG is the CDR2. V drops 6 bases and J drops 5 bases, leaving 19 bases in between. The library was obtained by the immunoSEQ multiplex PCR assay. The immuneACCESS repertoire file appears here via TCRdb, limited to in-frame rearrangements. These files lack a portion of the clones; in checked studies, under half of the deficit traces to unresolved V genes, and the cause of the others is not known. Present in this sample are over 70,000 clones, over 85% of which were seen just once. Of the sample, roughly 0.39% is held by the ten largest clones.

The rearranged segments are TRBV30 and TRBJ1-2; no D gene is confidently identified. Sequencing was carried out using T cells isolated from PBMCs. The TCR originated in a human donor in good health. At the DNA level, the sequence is TGTGCCTGCTTCCACCTGGGGTTAGCGTATGGCTACACCTTC. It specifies CACFHLGLAYGYTF. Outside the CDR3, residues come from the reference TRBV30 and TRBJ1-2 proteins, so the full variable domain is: SQTIHQWPATLVQPVGSPLSLECTVEGTSNPNLYWYRQAAGRGLQLLFYSVGIGQISSEVPQNLSASRPQDRQFILSSKKLLLSDSGFYLCACFHLGLAYGYTFGSGTRLTVV.